The clone carrying this TCR beta chain was counted ten times or more. Its target is not known. The data were taken from a study of CD8 T cells in ankylosing spondylitis. General study findings and limits: Researchers reportedly found disease-linked clones significantly enriched in matched ankylosing spondylitis synovial fluid. A TCR beta motif of 8 or 9 highly homologous variants appeared characteristic of ankylosing spondylitis blood. Reactive arthritis synovial fluid and blood were previously reported to contain some motif variants.

TCRdb re-called the 5' RACE reads through MiXCR, storing one row per CDR3 protein. The table lists about 330,000 distinct CDR3 sequences, 6.5% to 10% of them singletons. The germline V gene encodes CDR1 SGHRS and CDR2 YFSETQ. The CDR3 is 16 residues long. The V segment lost 4 bases and the J segment 5 bases; nucleotides outside the gene matches: 7. The specimen sequenced was blood, either unsorted or a sorted T cell fraction (not recorded which). The V gene is TRBV5-1, the J gene TRBJ1-6; TRBD1 matches at 9 bases. The receptor was isolated from a male donor with ankylosing spondylitis. The CDR3 DNA sequence: TGCGCCAGCAGCCTCCAAGGACAGGGGAATAATTCACCCCTCCACTTT. It yields the protein CASSLQGQGNNSPLHF.